Below are 7 T cell receptor beta chains sequenced from a single sample in a study of post-analysis software for immune sequencing data. Incorporated into the TCR beta cDNA libraries were unique molecular identifiers, which served to reduce PCR and sequencing biases. TCRdb processed the PCR reads anew with MiXCR; each CDR3 protein has one entry. The sample has about 150,000 distinct CDR3 sequences, approximately 30% seen once. Overall study findings and caveats: With TRBV5-6, TRBV5-1 and TRBV20-1 included, 4 or 5 TRBV segments were more frequent in patients than in controls.

No antigens are known for them. Source material: blood. The source is a girl aged 10 to 17 with multiple sclerosis.

This clonotype has ten or more counts. The chain joins TRBV29-1 to TRBJ2-1; the D is unclear. Germline V gives CDR1 SQVTM, CDR2 ANQGSEA. V lost 4 bases and J lost 4, with 11 bases in between. This CDR3 is 13 amino acids long. The CDR3 region has the DNA TGCAGCGTTGGGTCAACCCCGTACAATGAGCAGTTCTTC. Its protein is CSVGSTPYNEQFF.

As regards this clonotype: Since a much larger clone is just one base distant, this may be a read error. This chain uses TRBV6-5 with TRBJ2-7, with a weak D call TRBD2 (7 bases). The CDR3 runs 15 residues. CDR1 and CDR2 from the germline V gene are MNHEY and SVGAGI. Trimming took off 4 bases at V and 5 bases at J, with 18 bases between the two ends. CDR3 DNA sequence: TGTGCCAGCAGTTGGCAGGGGCGGGAGAAGGACGAGCAGTACTTC. It is translated as CASSWQGREKDEQYF.

In its sample, this clonotype was seen many times. V and J are TRBV5-1 and TRBJ2-1; unclear D gene. Germline CDR1 SGHRS, CDR2 YFSETQ. The length of the CDR3 is 13 residues. Trimming shortened V by 3 bases and J by 9 bases, and 13 bases separated the two germline ends. The CDR3 spells CASSWMVGLEQFF. The DNA for the CDR3 is TGCGCCAGCAGCTGGATGGTGGGCCTTGAGCAGTTCTTC.

The V and J genes are TRBV14 and TRBJ2-5; perhaps TRBD2 as D (6 bases). V was cut by 6 bases and J by 11 bases, with 16 bases left in between. Germline V gene data show CDR1 as SGHDN and CDR2 as FVKESK. The CDR3 consists of 12 residues. CDR3 in DNA: TGTGCCAGCAGAGCGTCGCGGGATGAGCAGTACTTC. It specifies CASRASRDEQYF.

As for this clonotype: A much larger clone is a single base away; this may be a read error. V gene TRBV7-2 combines with J gene TRBJ2-1, with no clear D. The CDR3 totals 15 residues. The V gene's germline CDR1 is SGHTA and CDR2 FQGNSA. CDR3 protein: CASSSSSTGYNGQFF. DNA of the CDR3: TGTGCCAGCAGCTCCAGCTCGACTGGCTACAATGGGCAGTTCTTC.

Of note for this clonotype: This may be a read error, as it is one base from a much larger clone. This chain links TRBV5-1 with TRBJ2-1; D may be TRBD2 (6 bases). This CDR3 region has 15 residues. The V end was cut by 1 base, the J end by 10 bases, with 18 bases between. Germline CDR1 is SGHRS and CDR2 is YFSETQ. CDR3 in amino acids: CASSLIRESAYEQFF. CDR3 sequence (DNA): TGCGCCAGCAGCTTGATACGGGAGTCAGCCTACGAGCAGTTCTTC. Supplemented by reference TRBV5-1 and TRBJ2-1, the full variable domain reads KAGVTQTPRYLIKTRGQQVTLSCSPISGHRSVSWYQQTPGQGLQFLFEYFSETQRNKGNFPGRFSGRQFSNSRSEMNVSTLELGDSALYLCASSLIRESAYEQFFGPGTRLTVL.

J is TRBJ2-7 and V is TRBV13, with TRBD2 as a possible D gene (6 bases). Germline V gene sequence: CDR1 PRHDT, CDR2 FYEKMQ (reference sequence). The CDR3 has 19 residues. The germline V and J ends were trimmed by 0 bases and 2 bases, with 23 bases remaining between them. CDR3 amino acids: CASSLGLQLIRDSAYEQYV. CDR3 sequence (DNA): TGTGCCAGCAGCTTAGGGCTGCAGCTAATCCGGGACTCCGCCTACGAGCAGTACGTC.